This is a list of T cell receptor beta chains from one sample in a study of cytomegalovirus exposure and HLA in healthy donors. Clones were sequenced by immunoSEQ multiplex PCR, and TCRdb holds only the in-frame ones, with some missing. This sample carries about 130,000 clones, 78% of them seen once, and the ten largest clones take under 13%. What was sequenced was PBMCs. These receptors all come from a man aged 25 to 40 in good health and CMV-seropositive. Each CDR3 is given with its conserved first and last residue. D genes are given only for firm matches. Rows may omit the clone size; those that give it use once, few, many or a size class.

v_gene	abundance	j_gene	d_gene	CDR3nt	CDR3aa
TRBV27	NA	TRBJ1-2	TRBD1	TGTGCCGGCAGTAGCCTGGGACAGCTCTATGGCTACACCTTC	CAGSSLGQLYGYTF
TRBV6-6	NA	TRBJ1-4	NA	TGTGCTACGTGGGGGGGGGAAAAACTGTTTTTT	CATWGGEKLFF
TRBV27	NA	TRBJ1-4	NA	TGTGCCAGCAGTCCAATTGGCGGGGCTAATGAAAAACTGTTTTTT	CASSPIGGANEKLFF
TRBV29-1	NA	TRBJ2-3	TRBD2	TGCAGCGTTTTACCGGGACTAGCGGGGGGCACAGATACGCAGTATTTT	CSVLPGLAGGTDTQYF
TRBV11-2	NA	TRBJ2-7	TRBD2	TGTGCCAGCAGCTTTAGGGCCCTAGCGGGAGGATACGAGCAGTACTTC	CASSFRALAGGYEQYF
TRBV7-2	NA	TRBJ2-1	NA	TGTGCCAGCAGAGGGGGGGCGGGAGTTTATGAGCAGTTCTTC	CASRGGAGVYEQFF
TRBV7-3	NA	TRBJ2-1	NA	TGTGCCAGCAGCTCCATGGGGGGTGAGCAGTTCTTC	CASSSMGGEQFF
TRBV5-5	NA	TRBJ1-2	NA	TGTGCCAGCAGCTTGGAGGGAGGCGGAGTCAGCTATGGCTACACCTTC	CASSLEGGGVSYGYTF
TRBV6-5	NA	TRBJ2-1	TRBD2	TGTGCCAGCAGTTACAGCGGGGCAGGTGGCGTTGAGCAGTTCTTC	CASSYSGAGGVEQFF
TRBV9	NA	TRBJ2-1	NA	TGTGCCAGCAGGTCCGGCGGGAAGCAGTTCTTC	CASRSGGKQFF
TRBV2	NA	TRBJ2-2	TRBD1	TGTGCCAGCAGTACGACAGGGCGTACCGGGGAGCTGTTTTTT	CASSTTGRTGELFF
TRBV6-5	NA	TRBJ2-1	TRBD1	TGTGCCAGCAGATCGGGACAGGCCGGAGGTGAGCAGTTCTTC	CASRSGQAGGEQFF
TRBV28	few	TRBJ2-4	NA	TGTGCCAGCAGTTCCGCCACAGGGCCGCATAAACAAAACATTCAGTACTTC	CASSSATGPHKQNIQYF
TRBV7-3	NA	TRBJ2-2	TRBD1	TGTGCCAGCAGCGGGACAGGGACCGGGGAGCTGTTTTTT	CASSGTGTGELFF
TRBV7-2	NA	TRBJ1-5	NA	TGTGCCAGCAGCCCGAGGGGGTATAGCAATCAGCCCCAGCATTTT	CASSPRGYSNQPQHF
TRBV18	NA	TRBJ1-1	NA	TGTGCCAGCTCACCAAGCCAGCTAGCTGAAGCTTTCTTT	CASSPSQLAEAFF
TRBV11-2	NA	TRBJ1-1	TRBD1	TGTGCCAGCGCGCGCCTAGGGCAGGGGGGAATAGCTTTCTTT	CASARLGQGGIAFF
TRBV21-1	NA	TRBJ2-3	NA	TGTGCCAGCAGCAGCGGGACAGGGGATACCACAGATACGCAGTATTTT	CASSSGTGDTTDTQYF
TRBV5-4	medium-sized	TRBJ2-5	TRBD2	TGTGCCAGCAGCTTGACTAGCGGGAGTCGGGAGACCCAGTACTTC	CASSLTSGSRETQYF
TRBV9	once	TRBJ2-3	TRBD1	TGTGCCAGCAGCGTATCTAGGGGGCAGAGCACAGATACGCAGTATTTT	CASSVSRGQSTDTQYF
TRBV7-3	NA	TRBJ2-1	TRBD2	TGTGCCAGCAGCTTAAGGACTAGCGGAGACAATGAGCAGTTCTTC	CASSLRTSGDNEQFF
TRBV18	NA	TRBJ2-2	TRBD2	TGTGCCAGCTCACCACTCAGCGGGAGGTTCTATACCGGGGAGCTGTTTTTT	CASSPLSGRFYTGELFF
TRBV7-3	NA	TRBJ2-2	TRBD2	TGTGCCAGCAGCCCTGCTAGCGGGAGAGGGTACACCGGGGAGCTGTTTTTT	CASSPASGRGYTGELFF
TRBV9	once	TRBJ2-2	NA	TGTGCCAGCAGCGTAGGAGGGAACACCGGGGAGCTGTTTTTT	CASSVGGNTGELFF
TRBV11-2	NA	TRBJ1-2	NA	TGTGCCAGCAGCTTTAGTCAGGGTGGTGGCTACACCTTC	CASSFSQGGGYTF
TRBV10-3	NA	TRBJ2-5	TRBD1	TGTGCCATCAGTGAGTCGGGGTCGGAAGTGGGACAGGTGGAAGAGACCCAGTACTTC	CAISESGSEVGQVEETQYF
TRBV7-8	NA	TRBJ2-7	TRBD2	TGTGCCAGCAGCCTCCGGGTCGGGGGGGCGAACTACGAGCAGTACTTC	CASSLRVGGANYEQYF
TRBV19	NA	TRBJ2-5	NA	TGTGCCAGTAGCTACGCCCGGGGAGAGACCCAGTACTTC	CASSYARGETQYF
TRBV7-9	NA	TRBJ2-1	NA	TGTGCCAGCAGCCCCGGTGGCTCCTACAATGAGCAGTTCTTC	CASSPGGSYNEQFF
TRBV7-3	once	TRBJ2-7	TRBD1	TGTGCCAGCAGCTTGGGACAGGGGGCTTACGAGCAGTACTTC	CASSLGQGAYEQYF